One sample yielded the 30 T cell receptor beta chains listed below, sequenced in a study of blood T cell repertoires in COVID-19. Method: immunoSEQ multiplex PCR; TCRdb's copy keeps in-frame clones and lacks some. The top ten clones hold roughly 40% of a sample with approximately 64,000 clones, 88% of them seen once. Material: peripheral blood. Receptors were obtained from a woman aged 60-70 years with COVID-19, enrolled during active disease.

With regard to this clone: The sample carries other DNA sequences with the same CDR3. The CDR3 loop reads CASSLGSGYGYTF. CDR3 nucleotide sequence: TGCGCCAGCAGTCTGGGGTCGGGGTATGGCTACACCTTC. The gene calls are TRBV5-1 and TRBJ1-2; no firm D call. Germline V gene data show CDR1 as SGHRS and CDR2 as YFSETQ. Between the trimmed V and J ends, which lost 5 bases and 5 bases, there was a span of 13 bases. The CDR3 is 13 residues long. The whole variable domain, filled in from reference TRBV5-1 and TRBJ1-2, reads KAGVTQTPRYLIKTRGQQVTLSCSPISGHRSVSWYQQTPGQGLQFLFEYFSETQRNKGNFPGRFSGRQFSNSRSEMNVSTLELGDSALYLCASSLGSGYGYTFGSGTRLTVV.

The CDR3 loop reads CASSLGTGATGELFF. For the CDR3, the DNA is TGCGCCAGCAGCTTAGGGACAGGGGCTACCGGGGAGCTGTTTTTT. V is TRBV5-1 and J is TRBJ2-2, with 10 positions matching TRBD1. The CDR3 consists of 15 residues. The germline CDR1 and CDR2 sequences are SGHRS and YFSETQ. V trimming: 2 bases; J trimming: 5 bases; junction bases outside the gene matches: 3.

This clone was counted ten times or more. The DNA of the CDR3 is TGTGCCAGCTCCGCCGGGACAGGGGGCGGCTACACCTTC. It is translated as CASSAGTGGGYTF. This rearrangement joins TRBV18 to TRBJ1-2, with 12 bases fitting TRBD1. This CDR3 has 13 amino acids. The germline V gene has CDR1 KGHSH and CDR2 LQKENI. Trimming removed 6 bases from V and 8 bases from J; junction bases left unmatched: 4.

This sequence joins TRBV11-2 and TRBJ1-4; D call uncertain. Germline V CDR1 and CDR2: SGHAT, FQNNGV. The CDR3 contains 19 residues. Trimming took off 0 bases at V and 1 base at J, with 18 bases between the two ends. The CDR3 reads CASSLDFPQVQRTNEKLFF. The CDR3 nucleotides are TGTGCCAGCAGCTTAGATTTCCCCCAAGTACAGAGAACTAATGAAAAACTGTTTTTT.

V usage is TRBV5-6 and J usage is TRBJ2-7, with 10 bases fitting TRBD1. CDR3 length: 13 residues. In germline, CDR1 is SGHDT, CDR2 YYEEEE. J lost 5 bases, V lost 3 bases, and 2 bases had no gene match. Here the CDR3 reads CASSWDRGHEQYF. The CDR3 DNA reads TGTGCCAGCAGCTGGGACAGGGGCCACGAGCAGTACTTC.

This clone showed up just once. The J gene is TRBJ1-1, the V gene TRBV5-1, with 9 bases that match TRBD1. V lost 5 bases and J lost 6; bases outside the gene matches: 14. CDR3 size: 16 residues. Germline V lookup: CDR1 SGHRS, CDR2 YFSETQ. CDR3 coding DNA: TGCGCCAGCAGATACGGGACAGGGACTAGACTGGCTGAAGCTTTCTTT. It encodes CASRYGTGTRLAEAFF.

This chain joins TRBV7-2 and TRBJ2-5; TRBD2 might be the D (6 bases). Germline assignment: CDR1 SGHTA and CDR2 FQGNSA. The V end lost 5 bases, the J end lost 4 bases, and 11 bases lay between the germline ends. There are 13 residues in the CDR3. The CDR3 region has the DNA TGTGCCAGCAGCACCGGGACTGCAGAGACCCAGTACTTC. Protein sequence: CASSTGTAETQYF.

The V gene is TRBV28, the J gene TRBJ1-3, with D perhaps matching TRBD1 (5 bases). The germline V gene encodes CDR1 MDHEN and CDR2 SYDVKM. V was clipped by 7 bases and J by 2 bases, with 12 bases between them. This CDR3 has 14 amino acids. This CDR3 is CASTKRGTGNTIYF. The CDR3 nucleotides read TGTGCCAGCACGAAAAGGGGCACTGGAAACACCATATATTTT.

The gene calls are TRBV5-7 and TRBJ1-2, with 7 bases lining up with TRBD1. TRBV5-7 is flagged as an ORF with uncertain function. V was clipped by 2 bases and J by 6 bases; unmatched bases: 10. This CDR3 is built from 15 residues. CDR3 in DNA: TGTGCCAGCAGCTTAAGCAGAGGGGGCCCTCATGGCTACACCTTC. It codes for CASSLSRGGPHGYTF.

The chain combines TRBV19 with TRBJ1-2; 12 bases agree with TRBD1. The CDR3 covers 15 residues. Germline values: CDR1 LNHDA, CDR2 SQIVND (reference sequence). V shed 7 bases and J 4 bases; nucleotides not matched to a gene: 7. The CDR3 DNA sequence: TGTGCCAGTACCGGGACAGGGGGCTCAGGCTATGGCTACACCTTC. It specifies CASTGTGGSGYGYTF.

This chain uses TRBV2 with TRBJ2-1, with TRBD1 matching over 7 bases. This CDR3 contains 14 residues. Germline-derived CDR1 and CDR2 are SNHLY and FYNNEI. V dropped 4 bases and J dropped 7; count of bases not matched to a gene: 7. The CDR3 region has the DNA TGTGCCAGCAGTGGGAGAACAGGGGAGAATGAGCAGTTCTTC. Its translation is CASSGRTGENEQFF.

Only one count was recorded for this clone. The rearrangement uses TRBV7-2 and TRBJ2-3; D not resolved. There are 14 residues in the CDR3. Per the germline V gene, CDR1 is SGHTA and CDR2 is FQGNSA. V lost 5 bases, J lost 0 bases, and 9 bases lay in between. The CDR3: CASSPTTSTDTQYF. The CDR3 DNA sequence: TGTGCCAGCAGCCCAACCACTAGCACAGATACGCAGTATTTT.

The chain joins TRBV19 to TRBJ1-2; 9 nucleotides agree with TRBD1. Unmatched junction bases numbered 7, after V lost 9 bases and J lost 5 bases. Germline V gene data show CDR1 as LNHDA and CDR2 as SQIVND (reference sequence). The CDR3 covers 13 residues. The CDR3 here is CASSGQGNYGYTF. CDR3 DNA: TGTGCCAGCTCGGGACAGGGAAATTATGGCTACACCTTC. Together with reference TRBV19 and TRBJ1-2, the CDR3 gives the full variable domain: DGGITQSPKYLFRKEGQNVTLSCEQNLNHDAMYWYRQDPGQGLRLIYYSQIVNDFQKGDIAEGYSVSREKKESFPLTVTSAQKNPTAFYLCASSGQGNYGYTFGSGTRLTVV.

The CDR3 region has the DNA TGTGCCAGCAGCTTAGGCCAGGGTTACGGCTACACCTTC. Translated, it gives CASSLGQGYGYTF. This chain connects TRBV7-2 to TRBJ1-2; D may be TRBD1 (5 bases). CDR3 size: 13 residues. Germline lookup yields CDR1 SGHTA and CDR2 FQGNSA. The germline V and J ends were trimmed by 1 base and 8 bases, with 11 bases remaining between them.

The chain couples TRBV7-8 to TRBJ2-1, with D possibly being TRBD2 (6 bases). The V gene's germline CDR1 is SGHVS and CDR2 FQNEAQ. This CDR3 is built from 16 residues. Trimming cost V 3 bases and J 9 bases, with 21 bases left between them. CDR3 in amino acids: CASSFRTRRGLGEQFF. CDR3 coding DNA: TGTGCCAGCAGCTTCAGGACCCGGCGGGGCCTTGGTGAGCAGTTCTTC. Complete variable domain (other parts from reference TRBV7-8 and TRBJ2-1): GAGVSQSPRYKVAKRGQDVALRCDPISGHVSLFWYQQALGQGPEFLTYFQNEAQLDKSGLPSDRFFAERPEGSVSTLKIQRTQQEDSAVYLCASSFRTRRGLGEQFFGPGTRLTVL.

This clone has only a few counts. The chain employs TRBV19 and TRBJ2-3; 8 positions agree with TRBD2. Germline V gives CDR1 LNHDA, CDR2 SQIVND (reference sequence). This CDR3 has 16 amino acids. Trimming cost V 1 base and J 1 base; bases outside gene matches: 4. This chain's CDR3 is CASSIGGLGGTDTQYF. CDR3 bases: TGTGCCAGTAGTATAGGGGGACTAGGGGGCACAGATACGCAGTATTTT.

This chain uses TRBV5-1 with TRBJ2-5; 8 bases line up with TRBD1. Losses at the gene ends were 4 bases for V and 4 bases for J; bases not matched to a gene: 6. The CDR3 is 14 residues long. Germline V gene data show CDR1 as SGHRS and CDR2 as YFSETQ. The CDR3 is CASSTDRGAETQYF. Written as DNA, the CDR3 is TGCGCCAGCAGCACCGACAGGGGAGCAGAGACCCAGTACTTC.

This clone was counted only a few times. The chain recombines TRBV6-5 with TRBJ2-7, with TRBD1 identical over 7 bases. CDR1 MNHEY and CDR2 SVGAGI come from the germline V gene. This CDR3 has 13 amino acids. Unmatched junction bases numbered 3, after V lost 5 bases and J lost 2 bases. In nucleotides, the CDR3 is TGTGCCAGCAGTACGGGACAGACCTACGAGCAGTACTTC. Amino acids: CASSTGQTYEQYF.

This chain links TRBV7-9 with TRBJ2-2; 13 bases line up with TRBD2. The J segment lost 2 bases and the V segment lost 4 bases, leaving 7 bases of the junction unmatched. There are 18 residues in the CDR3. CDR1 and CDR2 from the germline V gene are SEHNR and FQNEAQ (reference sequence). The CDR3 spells CASSSPLGLAGNTGELFF. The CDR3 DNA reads TGTGCCAGCAGCTCACCCCTGGGACTAGCGGGAAACACCGGGGAGCTGTTTTTT.

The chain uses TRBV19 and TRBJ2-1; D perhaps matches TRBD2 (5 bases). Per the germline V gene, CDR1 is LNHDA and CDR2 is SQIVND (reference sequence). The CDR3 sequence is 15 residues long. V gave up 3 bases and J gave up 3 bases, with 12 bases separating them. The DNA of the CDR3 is TGTGCCAGTAGTATTGCTAGCTTACGCTACAATGAGCAGTTCTTC. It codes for CASSIASLRYNEQFF.

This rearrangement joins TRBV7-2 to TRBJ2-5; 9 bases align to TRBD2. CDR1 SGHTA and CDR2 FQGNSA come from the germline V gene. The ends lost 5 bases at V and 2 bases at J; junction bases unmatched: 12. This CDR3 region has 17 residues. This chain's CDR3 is CASSAGALRGGQETQYF. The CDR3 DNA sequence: TGTGCCAGCAGCGCAGGGGCATTGCGGGGGGGACAAGAGACCCAGTACTTC. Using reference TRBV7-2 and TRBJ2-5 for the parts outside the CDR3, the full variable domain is GAGVSQSPSNKVTEKGKDVELRCDPISGHTALYWYRQSLGQGLEFLIYFQGNSAPDKSGLPSDRFSAERTGGSVSTLTIQRTQQEDSAVYLCASSAGALRGGQETQYFGPGTRLLVL.

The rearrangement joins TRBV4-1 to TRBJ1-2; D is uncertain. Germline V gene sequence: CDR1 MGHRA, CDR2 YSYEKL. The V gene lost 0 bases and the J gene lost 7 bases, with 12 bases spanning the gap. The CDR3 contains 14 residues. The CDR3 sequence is CASSQDWSVGGYTF. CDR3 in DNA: TGCGCCAGCAGCCAAGACTGGTCGGTCGGTGGCTACACCTTC.

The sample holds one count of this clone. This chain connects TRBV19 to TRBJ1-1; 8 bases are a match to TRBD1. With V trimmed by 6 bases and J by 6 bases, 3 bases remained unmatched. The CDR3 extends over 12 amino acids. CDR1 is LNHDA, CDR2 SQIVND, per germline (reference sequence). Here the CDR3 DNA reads TGTGCCAGTAGGACAGGGGCATCTGAAGCTTTCTTT. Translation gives CASRTGASEAFF.

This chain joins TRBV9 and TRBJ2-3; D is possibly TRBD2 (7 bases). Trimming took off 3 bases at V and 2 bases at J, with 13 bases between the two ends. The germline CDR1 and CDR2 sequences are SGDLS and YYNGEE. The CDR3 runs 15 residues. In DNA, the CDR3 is TGTGCCAGCAGCGCGAAAGGGGGGGACACAGATACGCAGTATTTT. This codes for CASSAKGGDTDTQYF.

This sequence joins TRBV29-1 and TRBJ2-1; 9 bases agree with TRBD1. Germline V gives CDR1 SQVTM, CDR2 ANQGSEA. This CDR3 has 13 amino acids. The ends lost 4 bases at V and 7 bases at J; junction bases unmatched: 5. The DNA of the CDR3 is TGCAGCGTTGGGGGGACAGGGCGGAATGAGCAGTTCTTC. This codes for CSVGGTGRNEQFF.

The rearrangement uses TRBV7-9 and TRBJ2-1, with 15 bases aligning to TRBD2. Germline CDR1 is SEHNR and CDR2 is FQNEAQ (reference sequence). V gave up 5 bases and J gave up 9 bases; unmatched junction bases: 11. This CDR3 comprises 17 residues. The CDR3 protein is CASSLPGLAGGGSEQFF. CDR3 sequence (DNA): TGTGCCAGCAGCCTCCCGGGACTAGCGGGAGGAGGTAGTGAGCAGTTCTTC. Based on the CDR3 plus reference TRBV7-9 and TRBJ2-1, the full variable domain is DTGVSQNPRHKITKRGQNVTFRCDPISEHNRLYWYRQTLGQGPEFLTYFQNEAQLEKSRLLSDRFSAERPKGSFSTLEIQRTEQGDSAMYLCASSLPGLAGGGSEQFFGPGTRLTVL.

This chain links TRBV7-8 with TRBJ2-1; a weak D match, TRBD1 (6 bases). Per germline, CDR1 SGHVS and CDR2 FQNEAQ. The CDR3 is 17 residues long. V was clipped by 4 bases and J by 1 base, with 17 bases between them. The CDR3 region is CASSYLGRGGSYNEQFF. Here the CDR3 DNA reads TGTGCCAGCAGCTACCTAGGCAGGGGCGGGTCCTACAATGAGCAGTTCTTC.

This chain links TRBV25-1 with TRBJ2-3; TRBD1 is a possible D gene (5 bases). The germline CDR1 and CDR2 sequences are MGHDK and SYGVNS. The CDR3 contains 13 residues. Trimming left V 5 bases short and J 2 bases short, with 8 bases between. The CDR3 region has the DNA TGTGCCAGCAGTTCAGGGAACACAGATACGCAGTATTTT. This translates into CASSSGNTDTQYF.

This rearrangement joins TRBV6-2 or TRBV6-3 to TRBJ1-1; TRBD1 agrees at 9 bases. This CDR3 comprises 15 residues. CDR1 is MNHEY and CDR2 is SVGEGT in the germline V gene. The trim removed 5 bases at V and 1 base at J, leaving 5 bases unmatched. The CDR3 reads CASSAPGQGNTEAFF. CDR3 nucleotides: TGTGCCAGCAGTGCCCCGGGACAGGGGAACACTGAAGCTTTCTTT.

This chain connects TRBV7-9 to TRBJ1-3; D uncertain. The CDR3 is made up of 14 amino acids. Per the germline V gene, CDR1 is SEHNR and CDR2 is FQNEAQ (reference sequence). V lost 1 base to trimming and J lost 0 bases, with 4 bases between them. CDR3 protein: CASSLESSGNTIYF. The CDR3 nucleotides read TGTGCCAGCAGCTTAGAGAGCTCTGGAAACACCATATATTTT.